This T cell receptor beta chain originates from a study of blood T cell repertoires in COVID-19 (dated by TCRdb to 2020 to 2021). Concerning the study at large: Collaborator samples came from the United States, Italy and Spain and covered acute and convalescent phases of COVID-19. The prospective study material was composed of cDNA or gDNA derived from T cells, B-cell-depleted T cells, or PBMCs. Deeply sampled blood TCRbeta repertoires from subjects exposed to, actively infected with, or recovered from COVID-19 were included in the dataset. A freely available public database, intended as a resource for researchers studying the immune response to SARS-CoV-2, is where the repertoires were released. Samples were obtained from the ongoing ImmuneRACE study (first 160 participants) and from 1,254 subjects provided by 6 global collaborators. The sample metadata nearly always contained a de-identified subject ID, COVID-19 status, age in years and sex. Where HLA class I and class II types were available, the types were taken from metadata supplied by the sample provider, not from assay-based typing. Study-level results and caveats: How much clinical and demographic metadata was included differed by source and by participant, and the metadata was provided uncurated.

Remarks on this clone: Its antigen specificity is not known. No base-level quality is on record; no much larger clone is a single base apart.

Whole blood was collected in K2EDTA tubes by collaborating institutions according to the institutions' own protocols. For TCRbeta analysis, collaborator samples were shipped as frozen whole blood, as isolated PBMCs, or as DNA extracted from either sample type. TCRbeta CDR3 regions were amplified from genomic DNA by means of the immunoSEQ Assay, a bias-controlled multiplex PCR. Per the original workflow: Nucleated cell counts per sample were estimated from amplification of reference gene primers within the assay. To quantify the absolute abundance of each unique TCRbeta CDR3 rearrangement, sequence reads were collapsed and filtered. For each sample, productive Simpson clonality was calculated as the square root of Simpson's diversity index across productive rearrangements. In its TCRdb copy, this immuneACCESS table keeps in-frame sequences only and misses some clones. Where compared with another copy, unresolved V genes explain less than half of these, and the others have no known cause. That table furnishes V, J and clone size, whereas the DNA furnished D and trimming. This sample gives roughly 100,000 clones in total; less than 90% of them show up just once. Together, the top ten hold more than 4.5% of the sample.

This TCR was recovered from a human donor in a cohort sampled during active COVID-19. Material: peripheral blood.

Read as DNA, the sequence is TGTGCCAGCAGCTTACCGGGACTAGCGTACAATGAGCAGTTCTTC. Its protein product is CASSLPGLAYNEQFF. The rearrangement joined TRBV11-2 to TRBJ2-1; 10 junctional bases match TRBD2. The junction shows trimming of 2 bases on V and 4 bases on J, and the gene matches do not reach 2 bases of it. The CDR3 has 15 amino acids, counting the end cysteine and phenylalanine. Here the CDR3 DNA is all that survives: 45 bases in frame from base 1. The CDR1 and CDR2 encoded by the germline V gene are SGHAT and FQNNGV. The reference TRBV11-2 and TRBJ2-1 proteins fill in what lies around the CDR3, so the full variable domain reads EAGVAQSPRYKIIEKRQSVAFWCNPISGHATLYWYQQILGQGPKLLIQFQNNGVVDDSQLPKDRFSAERLKGVDSTLKIQPAKLEDSAVYLCASSLPGLAYNEQFFGPGTRLTVL.